These 7 T cell receptor beta chains were all obtained from the same sample, sequenced in a study of PD-1 blockade in classical Hodgkin lymphoma. After autologous stem cell transplantation all patients relapsed, and prior brentuximab vedotin exposure differed between cohorts. Measured with immunoSEQ multiplex PCR; TCRdb has only the in-frame clones, and not every one. The table includes tens of thousands of clones, roughly nine tenths detected once. This sample comprised peripheral blood mononuclear cells (PBMCs), obtained before the second cycle of nivolumab. These receptors were obtained from a human donor with classical Hodgkin lymphoma.

The chain carries TRBV10-3 and TRBJ2-2, with D maybe TRBD2 (5 bases). Germline V gene sequence: CDR1 ENHRY, CDR2 SYGVKD. Trimming took 0 bases from V and 4 from J, leaving 12 bases between them. CDR3 length equals 16 residues. The CDR3 DNA is TGTGCCATCAGTGAGTCGAATAGGGAGAGCACCGGGGAGCTGTTTTTT. Protein product: CAISESNRESTGELFF.

This rearrangement joins TRBV11-2 to TRBJ2-5; 8 nucleotides line up with TRBD2. The germline V gene has CDR1 SGHAT and CDR2 FQNNGV. The CDR3 is 15 amino acids. The J segment lost 3 bases and the V segment lost 4 bases, leaving 7 bases of the junction unmatched. The CDR3 is CASSSLRAGEETQYF. DNA of the CDR3: TGTGCCAGCAGCTCCCTCCGAGCGGGGGAAGAGACCCAGTACTTC.

V gene TRBV30 combines with J gene TRBJ2-7; D not certain. The germline V gene encodes CDR1 GTSNPN and CDR2 SVGIG (reference sequence). V gave up 4 bases and J gave up 0 bases, with 7 bases separating them. The CDR3 is 12 amino acids. The CDR3 here is CAWTALSYEQYF. For the CDR3, the DNA is TGTGCCTGGACAGCCCTCTCCTACGAGCAGTACTTC.

The chain carries TRBV6-1 and TRBJ1-1, with TRBD1 matching 7 bases. The V segment lost 7 bases and the J segment 2 bases; nucleotides outside the gene matches: 4. The CDR3 consists of 13 residues. Germline V lookup: CDR1 MNHNS, CDR2 SASEGT. CDR3 DNA sequence: TGTGCCAGCACGAGGGGGCCCAACACTGAAGCTTTCTTT. Its protein product is CASTRGPNTEAFF.

The genes are TRBV7-2 and TRBJ2-1; D is uncertain. Trimming left V 7 bases short and J 2 bases short, with 12 bases between. Germline lookup yields CDR1 SGHTA and CDR2 FQGNSA. The CDR3 consists of 14 residues. The CDR3 is CASTEVPTYNEQFF. DNA of the CDR3: TGTGCCAGCACCGAGGTCCCTACCTACAATGAGCAGTTCTTC.

The V and J genes are TRBV6-1 and TRBJ1-5, with 9 bases fitting TRBD1. Per the germline V gene, CDR1 is MNHNS and CDR2 is SASEGT. The ends lost 2 bases at V and 6 bases at J; junction bases unmatched: 5. The CDR3 is 15 residues long. Written as DNA, the CDR3 is TGTGCCAGCAGTGAACCGGGACAGGGTCGTCAGCCCCAGCATTTT. It yields the protein CASSEPGQGRQPQHF.

This chain uses TRBV4-1 with TRBJ1-2; perhaps TRBD1 as D (6 bases). CDR3 length: 15 amino acids. Trimming took 2 bases from V and 0 from J, leaving 10 bases between them. Germline CDR1 reads MGHRA; CDR2 reads YSYEKL. CDR3 DNA: TGCGCCAGCAGCCAAAGGGGGAATTCTAACTATGGCTACACCTTC. As protein: CASSQRGNSNYGYTF.